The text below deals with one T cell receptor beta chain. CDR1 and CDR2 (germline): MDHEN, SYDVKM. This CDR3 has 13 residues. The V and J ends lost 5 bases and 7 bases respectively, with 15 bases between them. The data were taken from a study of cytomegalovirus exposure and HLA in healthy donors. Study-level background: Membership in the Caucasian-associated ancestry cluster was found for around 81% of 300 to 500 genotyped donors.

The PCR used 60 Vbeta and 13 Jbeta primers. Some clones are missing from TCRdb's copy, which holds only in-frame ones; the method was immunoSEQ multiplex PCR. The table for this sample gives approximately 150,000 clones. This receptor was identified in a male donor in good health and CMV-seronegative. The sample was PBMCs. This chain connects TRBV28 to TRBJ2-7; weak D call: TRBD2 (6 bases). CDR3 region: CASSLSRLAEQYF. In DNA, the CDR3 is TGTGCCAGCAGTCTCTCTAGGCTAGCGGAGCAGTACTTC.